Below, one T cell receptor beta chain is given with its context. The V gene lost 3 bases and the J gene lost 3 bases, with 12 bases spanning the gap. The CDR3 has 14 amino acids. CDR1 is KGHSH and CDR2 is LQKENI in the germline V gene. This entry comes from a study of blood T cell repertoires in COVID-19. Across about two dozen US areas, participants ranged in age from roughly 18 to 95 years. Cohort assignment relied on participant-reported clinical history. Donors of Cohort 3 who recovered were those that had two negative PCRs, clearance, or symptom resolution. Authors' analysis steps: Reference gene primer amplification gave estimated nucleated cell counts. The repertoire was sequenced with immunoSEQ multiplex PCR; TCRdb's copy has only in-frame clones and lacks some. V and J calls and clone size are those listed in that table; D and trimming were worked out from the DNA. The table has 200,000 to 250,000 clones, under 90% seen once.

Input material: PBMCs or T cells enriched from blood (not recorded which). The rearrangement uses TRBV18 and TRBJ2-7; maybe TRBD1 (5 bases). This sequence was found in a middle-aged man who had recovered from COVID-19. CDR3 residues: CASSPDGQGYEQYF. The CDR3 bases are TGTGCCAGCTCACCCGATGGGCAGGGCTACGAGCAGTACTTC.